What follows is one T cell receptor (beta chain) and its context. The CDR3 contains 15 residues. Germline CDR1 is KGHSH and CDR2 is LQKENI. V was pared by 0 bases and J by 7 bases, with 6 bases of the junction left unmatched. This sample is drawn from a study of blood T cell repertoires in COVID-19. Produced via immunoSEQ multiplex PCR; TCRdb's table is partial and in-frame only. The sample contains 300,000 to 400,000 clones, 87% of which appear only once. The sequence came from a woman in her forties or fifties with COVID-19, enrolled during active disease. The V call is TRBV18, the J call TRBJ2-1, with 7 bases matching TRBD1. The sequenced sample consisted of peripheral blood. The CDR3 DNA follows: TGTGCCAGCTCACCACCGATACAGGGGAGAAATGAGCAGTTCTTC. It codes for CASSPPIQGRNEQFF.